A selection of T cell receptor beta chains follows, all from one sample in a study of Ad26.COV2.S vaccination and SARS-CoV-2 variants. Only in-frame clones appear in the TCRdb table, and some are missing; sequencing was by immunoSEQ multiplex PCR. The repertoire holds 350,000 to 550,000 clones, with nearly 90% as singletons. The sequencing here drew on peripheral blood, taken in a trial of Ad26.COV2.S vaccine versus placebo. Receptors originate from a person between 18 and 59 years old who received the Ad26.COV2.S COVID-19 vaccine or a placebo. Each CDR3 is given with its conserved first and last residue. D genes are given only for firm matches. The listing skips clone size in some rows; elsewhere it reads once, few, many or a size class.

cdr3_aa,cdr3_nt,clone_size,d_call,j_call,v_call
CSVETFYVSYNEQFF,TGCAGCGTTGAGACATTTTATGTTTCCTACAATGAGCAGTTCTTC,few,-,TRBJ2-1,TRBV29-1
CASSYPTGPLQPQHF,TGTGCCAGCAGTTACCCGACAGGCCCCCTACAGCCCCAGCATTTT,-,-,TRBJ1-5,TRBV6-2/TRBV6-3
CSVEEQVGQPQHF,TGCAGCGTTGAAGAGCAGGTTGGTCAGCCCCAGCATTTT,-,-,TRBJ1-5,TRBV29-1
CASSEPGQTNTEAFF,TGTGCCAGCAGTGAACCGGGACAGACGAACACTGAAGCTTTCTTT,-,TRBD1,TRBJ1-1,TRBV25-1
CSVDGTASFYNEQFF,TGCAGCGTAGATGGGACAGCAAGTTTCTACAATGAGCAGTTCTTC,-,TRBD1,TRBJ2-1,TRBV29-1
CASSPGQGFAQPQHF,TGTGCCAGCAGTCCGGGACAGGGCTTCGCACAGCCCCAGCATTTT,few,TRBD1,TRBJ1-5,TRBV2
CASSYSAGSQETQYF,TGTGCCAGCAGTTACTCAGCAGGGTCCCAAGAGACCCAGTACTTC,few,-,TRBJ2-5,TRBV6-2/TRBV6-3
CATSGTGTVEQFF,TGTGCCACCAGTGGTACCGGGACAGTCGAGCAGTTCTTC,-,TRBD1,TRBJ2-1,TRBV24-1
CASSPGDRQRAFF,TGCGCCAGCAGTCCAGGAGACAGACAGCGAGCTTTCTTT,-,-,TRBJ1-1,TRBV23-1
CASSSGTSGRVGGFF,TGCGCCAGCAGCTCGGGGACTAGCGGGAGGGTTGGAGGCTTCTTC,-,TRBD2,TRBJ2-1,TRBV5-1
CASSLDRDYGYTF,TGTGCCAGCAGCTTAGACAGGGACTATGGCTACACCTTC,few,-,TRBJ1-2,TRBV11-3
CSVNWGTGSTEAFF,TGCAGCGTGAATTGGGGGACAGGTAGCACTGAAGCTTTCTTT,-,TRBD1,TRBJ1-1,TRBV29-1
CATSILVSGKSEAFF,TGTGCCACCAGCATCCTGGTCTCAGGGAAATCTGAAGCTTTCTTT,-,-,TRBJ1-1,TRBV15
CASNKRGGFTQYF,TGTGCCAGCAACAAAAGAGGAGGGTTTACGCAGTATTTT,once,-,TRBJ2-3,TRBV6-5
CASSRVGVRGPYEQYF,TGTGCCAGCAGCCGTGTAGGGGTCAGGGGGCCCTACGAGCAGTACTTC,-,TRBD1,TRBJ2-7,TRBV11-2
CASSPRTGLGETQYF,TGTGCCAGCAGTCCAAGGACAGGGTTGGGGGAGACCCAGTACTTC,-,TRBD1,TRBJ2-5,TRBV7-9
CASSGQGRTDTQYF,TGTGCCAGCAGTGGACAGGGGAGGACAGATACGCAGTATTTT,-,TRBD1,TRBJ2-3,TRBV2
CASSLSRWTGPYGYTF,TGTGCCAGCAGCTTATCCCGATGGACAGGGCCTTATGGCTACACCTTC,-,TRBD1,TRBJ1-2,TRBV7-8